This is a list of T cell receptor beta chains from one sample in a study of CD8 T cells in ankylosing spondylitis. TCRdb reprocessed the 5' RACE reads via MiXCR and lists one record per CDR3 protein. The table includes approximately 260,000 distinct CDR3 sequences, about 18% detected once. Material: blood, either unsorted or a sorted T cell fraction (not recorded which). These receptors all stem from a male donor with ankylosing spondylitis or in good health (not recorded which). CDR3s include the opening cysteine and the closing phenylalanine or tryptophan. Fields, in order: D gene, clone size, V gene, CDR3 length, J gene, CDR3 DNA, CDR3 protein. The D gene is left open where the match is weak. The listing skips clone size in some rows; elsewhere it reads once, few, many or a size class.

TRBD2	NA	TRBV29-1	13	TRBJ2-7	TGCAGCGCGAGGACTAGCGGATACTACGAGCAGTACTTC	CSARTSGYYEQYF
TRBD2	NA	TRBV7-3	14	TRBJ2-2	TGTGCCAGCAGCAACGGACTAGCGGCCGGGGAGCTGTTTTTT	CASSNGLAAGELFF
TRBD2	few	TRBV4-1	15	TRBJ2-3	TGCGCCAGCAGCCCCGCTAGCGGAGCCACATACACGCAGTATTTT	CASSPASGATYTQYF
TRBD2	NA	TRBV29-1	14	TRBJ2-7	TGCAGCGTTACGGGACTAGCGGGATCCTACGAGCAGTACTTC	CSVTGLAGSYEQYF
NA	NA	TRBV27	14	TRBJ2-1	TGTGCCAGCGTCCGGCTTAAGGGGTACAATGAGCAGTTCTTC	CASVRLKGYNEQFF
NA	few	TRBV10-3	16	TRBJ2-3	TGTGCCATCAGTGGGGGGGAGAGCGGCGACACAGATACGCAGTATTTT	CAISGGESGDTDTQYF
TRBD1	NA	TRBV27	16	TRBJ2-3	TGTGCCAGCAGAATCCGGACAGGGTACTACACAGATACGCAGTATTTT	CASRIRTGYYTDTQYF
TRBD2	many	TRBV2	15	TRBJ2-1	TGTGCCAGCAGGGATACTAGCGGGGTCTACAATGAGCAGTTCTTC	CASRDTSGVYNEQFF
NA	NA	TRBV29-1	13	TRBJ2-7	TGCAGCGTTCAGACAGGTAGCTCCTACGAGCAGTACTTC	CSVQTGSSYEQYF
NA	NA	TRBV11-2	16	TRBJ2-5	TGTGCCAGCAGCTCCCTCGGAGTTCTCCTAAAAGAGACCCAGTACTTC	CASSSLGVLLKETQYF
NA	NA	TRBV29-1	10	TRBJ2-2	TGCAGCGTTCTGGACGGGGAGCTGTTTTTT	CSVLDGELFF
NA	NA	TRBV10-3	16	TRBJ1-1	TGTGCCATCAGTGAATTCGTGACAGTGAAGAACACTGAAGCTTTCTTT	CAISEFVTVKNTEAFF
TRBD1	NA	TRBV27	14	TRBJ2-7	TGTGCCAGCAGTTTAAGGACAGGGCATTACGAGCAGTACTTC	CASSLRTGHYEQYF
NA	NA	TRBV14	15	TRBJ2-7	TGTGCCAGCAGCCAATACCCGTCAAGCTCCTACGAGCAGTACTTC	CASSQYPSSSYEQYF
TRBD2	few	TRBV6-5	17	TRBJ2-3	TGTGCCAGCAGTTACTCCCCCCCAGCGGGAGGCACAGATACGCAGTATTTT	CASSYSPPAGGTDTQYF